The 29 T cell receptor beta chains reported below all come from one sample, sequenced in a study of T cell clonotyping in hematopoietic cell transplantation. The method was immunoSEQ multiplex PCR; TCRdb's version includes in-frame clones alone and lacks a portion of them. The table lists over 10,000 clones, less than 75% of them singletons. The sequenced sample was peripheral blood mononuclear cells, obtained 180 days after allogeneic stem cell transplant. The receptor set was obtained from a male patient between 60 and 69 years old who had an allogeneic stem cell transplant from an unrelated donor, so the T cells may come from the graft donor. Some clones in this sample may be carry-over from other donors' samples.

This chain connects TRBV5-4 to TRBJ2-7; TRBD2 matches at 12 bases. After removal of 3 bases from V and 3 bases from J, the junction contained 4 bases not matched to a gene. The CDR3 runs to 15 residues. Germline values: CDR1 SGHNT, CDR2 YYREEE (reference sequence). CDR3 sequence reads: CASSSTSGRFYEQYF. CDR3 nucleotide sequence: TGTGCCAGCAGCTCGACTAGCGGGAGATTCTACGAGCAGTACTTC.

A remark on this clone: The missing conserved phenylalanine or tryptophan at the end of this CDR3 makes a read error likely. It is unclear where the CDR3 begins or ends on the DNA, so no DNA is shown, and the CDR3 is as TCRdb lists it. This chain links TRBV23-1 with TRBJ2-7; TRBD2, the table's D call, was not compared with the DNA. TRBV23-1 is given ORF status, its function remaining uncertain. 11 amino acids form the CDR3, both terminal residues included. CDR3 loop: CASSRGRSPTN.

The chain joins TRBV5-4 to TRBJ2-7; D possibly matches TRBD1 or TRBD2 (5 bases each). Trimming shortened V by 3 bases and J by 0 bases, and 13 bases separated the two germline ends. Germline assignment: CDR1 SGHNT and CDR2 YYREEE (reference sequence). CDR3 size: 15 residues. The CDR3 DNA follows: TGTGCCAGCAGCTCGGGACGGAAAAGCTCCTACGAGCAGTACTTC. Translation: CASSSGRKSSYEQYF.

In DNA form, the CDR3 reads TGTGCCAGCAGTGAAATCAACACTGAAGCTTTCTTT. It specifies CASSEINTEAFF. The chain joins TRBV2 to TRBJ1-1, with D unclear. V was clipped by 2 bases and J by 2 bases, with 3 bases between them. Germline CDR1 is SNHLY and CDR2 is FYNNEI. The CDR3 runs 12 residues.

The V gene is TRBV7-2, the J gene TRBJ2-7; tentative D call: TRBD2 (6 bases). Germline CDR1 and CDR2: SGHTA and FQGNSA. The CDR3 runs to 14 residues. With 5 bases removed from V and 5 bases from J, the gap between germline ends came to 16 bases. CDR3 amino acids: CASSLSSGFHEQYF. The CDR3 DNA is TGTGCCAGCAGCCTTAGTAGCGGATTTCACGAGCAGTACTTC.

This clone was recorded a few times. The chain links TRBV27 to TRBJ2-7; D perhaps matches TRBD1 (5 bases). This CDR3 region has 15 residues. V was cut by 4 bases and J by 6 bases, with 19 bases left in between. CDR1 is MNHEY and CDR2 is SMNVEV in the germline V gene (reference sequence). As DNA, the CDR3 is TGTGCCAGCAGTTCAAATCAGGGAATTCAGGGCGAGCAGTACTTC. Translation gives CASSSNQGIQGEQYF.

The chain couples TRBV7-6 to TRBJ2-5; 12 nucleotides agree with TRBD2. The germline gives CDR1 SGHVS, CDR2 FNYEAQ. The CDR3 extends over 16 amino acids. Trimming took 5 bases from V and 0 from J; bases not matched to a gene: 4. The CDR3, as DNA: TGTGCCAGCAGCCAAACTAGCGGGGGGTACCAAGAGACCCAGTACTTC. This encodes CASSQTSGGYQETQYF.

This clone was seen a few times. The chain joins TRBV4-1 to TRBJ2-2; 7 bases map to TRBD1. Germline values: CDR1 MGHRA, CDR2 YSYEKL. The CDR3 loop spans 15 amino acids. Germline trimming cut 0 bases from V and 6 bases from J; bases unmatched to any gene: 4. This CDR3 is CASSQDTTGSGELFF. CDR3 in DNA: TGCGCCAGCAGCCAAGACACGACAGGGTCCGGGGAGCTGTTTTTT.

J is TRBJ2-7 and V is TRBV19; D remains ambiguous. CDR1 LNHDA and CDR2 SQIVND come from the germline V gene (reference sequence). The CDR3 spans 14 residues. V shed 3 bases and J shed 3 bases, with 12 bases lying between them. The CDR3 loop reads CASSISESLYEQYF. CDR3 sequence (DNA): TGTGCCAGTAGTATCTCCGAGAGCCTCTACGAGCAGTACTTC.

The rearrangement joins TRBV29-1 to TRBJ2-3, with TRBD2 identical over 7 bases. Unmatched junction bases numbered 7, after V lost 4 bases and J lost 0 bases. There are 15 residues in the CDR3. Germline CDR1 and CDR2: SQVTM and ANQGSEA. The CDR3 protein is CSVAGGIWSTDTQYF. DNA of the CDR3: TGCAGCGTTGCGGGGGGTATTTGGAGCACAGATACGCAGTATTTT.

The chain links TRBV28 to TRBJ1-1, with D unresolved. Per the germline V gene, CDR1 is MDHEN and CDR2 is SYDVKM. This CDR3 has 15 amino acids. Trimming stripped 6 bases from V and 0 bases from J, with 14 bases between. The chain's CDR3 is CASSPRVGMNTEAFF. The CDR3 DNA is TGTGCCAGCAGCCCAAGGGTGGGGATGAACACTGAAGCTTTCTTT.

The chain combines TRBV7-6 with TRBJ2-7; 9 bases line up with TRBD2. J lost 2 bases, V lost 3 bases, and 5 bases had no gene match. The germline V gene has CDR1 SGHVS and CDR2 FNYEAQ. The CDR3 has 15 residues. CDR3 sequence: CASSLTSGRTYEQYF. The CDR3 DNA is TGTGCCAGCAGCTTGACTAGCGGTCGCACCTACGAGCAGTACTTC.

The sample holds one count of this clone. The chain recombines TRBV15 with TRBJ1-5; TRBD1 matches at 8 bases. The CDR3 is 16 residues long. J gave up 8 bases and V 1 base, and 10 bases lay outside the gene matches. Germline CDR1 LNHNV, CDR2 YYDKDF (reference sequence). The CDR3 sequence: CATSRGTGPAFEPQHF. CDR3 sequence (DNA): TGTGCCACCAGCAGAGGGACAGGGCCTGCATTTGAGCCCCAGCATTTT.

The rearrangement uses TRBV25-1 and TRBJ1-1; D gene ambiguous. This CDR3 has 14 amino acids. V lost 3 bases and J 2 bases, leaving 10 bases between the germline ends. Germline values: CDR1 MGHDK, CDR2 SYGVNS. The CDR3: CASSDGISNTEAFF. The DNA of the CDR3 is TGTGCCAGCAGTGATGGGATTTCAAACACTGAAGCTTTCTTT.

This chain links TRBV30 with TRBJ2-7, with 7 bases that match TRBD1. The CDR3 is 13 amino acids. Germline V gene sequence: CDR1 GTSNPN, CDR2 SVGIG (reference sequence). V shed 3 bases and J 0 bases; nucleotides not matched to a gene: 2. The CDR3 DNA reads TGTGCCTGGAGACAGGGGAGCTCCTACGAGCAGTACTTC. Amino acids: CAWRQGSSYEQYF.

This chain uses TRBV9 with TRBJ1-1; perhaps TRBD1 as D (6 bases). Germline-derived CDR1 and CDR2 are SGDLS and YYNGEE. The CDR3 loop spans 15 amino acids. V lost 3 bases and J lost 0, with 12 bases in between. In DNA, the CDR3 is TGTGCCAGCAGCGGAGGGGGATCATTGAACACTGAAGCTTTCTTT. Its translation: CASSGGGSLNTEAFF. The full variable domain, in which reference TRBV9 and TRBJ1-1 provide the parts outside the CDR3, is DSGVTQTPKHLITATGQRVTLRCSPRSGDLSVYWYQQSLDQGLQFLIQYYNGEERAKGNILERFSAQQFPDLHSELNLSSLELGDSALYFCASSGGGSLNTEAFFGQGTRLTVV.

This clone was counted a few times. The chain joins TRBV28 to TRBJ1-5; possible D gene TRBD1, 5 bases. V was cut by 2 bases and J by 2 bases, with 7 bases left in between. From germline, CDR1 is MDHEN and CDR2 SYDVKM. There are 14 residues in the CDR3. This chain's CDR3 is CASSLDRGNQPQHF. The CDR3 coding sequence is TGTGCCAGCAGTTTAGACAGAGGCAATCAGCCCCAGCATTTT.

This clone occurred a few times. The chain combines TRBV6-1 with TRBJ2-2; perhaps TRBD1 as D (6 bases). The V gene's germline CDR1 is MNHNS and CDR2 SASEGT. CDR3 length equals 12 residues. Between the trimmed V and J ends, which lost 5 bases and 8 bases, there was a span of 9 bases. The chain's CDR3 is CASSIGGGELFF. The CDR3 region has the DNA TGTGCCAGCAGTATAGGGGGAGGGGAGCTGTTTTTT.

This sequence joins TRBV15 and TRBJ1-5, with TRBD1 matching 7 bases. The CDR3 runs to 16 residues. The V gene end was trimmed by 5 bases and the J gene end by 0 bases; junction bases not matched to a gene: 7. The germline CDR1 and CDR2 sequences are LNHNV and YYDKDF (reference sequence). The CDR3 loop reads CATSDDREDSNQPQHF. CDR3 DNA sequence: TGTGCCACCAGCGATGACAGGGAAGATAGCAATCAGCCCCAGCATTTT. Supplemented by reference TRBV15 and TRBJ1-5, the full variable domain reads DAMVIQNPRYQVTQFGKPVTLSCSQTLNHNVMYWYQQKSSQAPKLLFHYYDKDFNNEADTPDNFQSRRPNTSFCFLDIRSPGLGDTAMYLCATSDDREDSNQPQHFGDGTRLSIL.

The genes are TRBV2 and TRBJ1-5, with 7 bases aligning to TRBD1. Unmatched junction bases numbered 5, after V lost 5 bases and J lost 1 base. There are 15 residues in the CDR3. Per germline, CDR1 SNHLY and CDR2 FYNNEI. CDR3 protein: CASSWDRLSNQPQHF. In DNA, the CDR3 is TGTGCCAGCAGTTGGGACAGACTCAGCAATCAGCCCCAGCATTTT. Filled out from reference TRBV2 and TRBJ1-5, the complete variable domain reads EPEVTQTPSHQVTQMGQEVILRCVPISNHLYFYWYRQILGQKVEFLVSFYNNEISEKSEIFDDQFSVERPDGSNFTLKIRSTKLEDSAMYFCASSWDRLSNQPQHFGDGTRLSIL.

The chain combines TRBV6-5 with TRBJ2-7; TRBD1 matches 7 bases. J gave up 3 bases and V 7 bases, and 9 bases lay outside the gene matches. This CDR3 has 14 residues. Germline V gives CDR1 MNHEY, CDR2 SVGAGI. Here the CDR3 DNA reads TGTGCCAGCAAAGGAAAAGGGGGCATCTACGAGCAGTACTTC. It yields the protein CASKGKGGIYEQYF.

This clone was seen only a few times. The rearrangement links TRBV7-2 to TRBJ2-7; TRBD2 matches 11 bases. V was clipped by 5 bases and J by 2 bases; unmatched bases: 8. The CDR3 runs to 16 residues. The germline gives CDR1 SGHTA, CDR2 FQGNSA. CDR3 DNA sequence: TGTGCCAGCAGCCTTGAGGGGACTAGCGGTACCTACGAGCAGTACTTC. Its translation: CASSLEGTSGTYEQYF. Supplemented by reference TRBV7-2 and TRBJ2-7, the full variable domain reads GAGVSQSPSNKVTEKGKDVELRCDPISGHTALYWYRQSLGQGLEFLIYFQGNSAPDKSGLPSDRFSAERTGGSVSTLTIQRTQQEDSAVYLCASSLEGTSGTYEQYFGPGTRLTVT.

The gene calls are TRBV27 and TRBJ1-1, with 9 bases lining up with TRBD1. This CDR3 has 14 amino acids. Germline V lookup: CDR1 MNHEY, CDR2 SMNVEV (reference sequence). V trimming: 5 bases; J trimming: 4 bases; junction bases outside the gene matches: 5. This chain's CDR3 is CASSTRDRVTEAFF. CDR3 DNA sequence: TGTGCCAGCAGTACCCGGGACAGGGTCACTGAAGCTTTCTTT.

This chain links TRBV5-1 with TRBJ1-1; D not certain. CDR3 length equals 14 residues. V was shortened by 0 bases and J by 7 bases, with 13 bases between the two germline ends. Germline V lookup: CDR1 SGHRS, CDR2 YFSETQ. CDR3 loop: CASSLGGPPYEAFF. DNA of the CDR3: TGCGCCAGCAGCTTGGGAGGACCCCCTTATGAAGCTTTCTTT.

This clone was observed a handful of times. The CDR3 is CASSAPGTPQETQYF. The CDR3 DNA reads TGTGCCAGCAGCGCCCCGGGGACTCCTCAAGAGACCCAGTACTTC. The chain is built from TRBV9 and TRBJ2-5, with D possibly being TRBD2 (6 bases). The V gene's germline CDR1 is SGDLS and CDR2 YYNGEE. V shed 3 bases and J shed 2 bases, with 14 bases lying between them. CDR3 length: 15 amino acids. The whole variable domain, remainder taken from reference TRBV9 and TRBJ2-5, is DSGVTQTPKHLITATGQRVTLRCSPRSGDLSVYWYQQSLDQGLQFLIQYYNGEERAKGNILERFSAQQFPDLHSELNLSSLELGDSALYFCASSAPGTPQETQYFGPGTRLLVL.

The CDR3 region has the DNA TGTGCCGCCATCGGCAGCTTAAATGAAAAACTGTTTTTT. It yields the protein CAAIGSLNEKLFF. The V gene is TRBV6-6, the J gene TRBJ1-4; no clear D. V lost 11 bases to trimming and J lost 5 bases, with 15 bases between them. Germline CDR1 reads MNHNY; CDR2 reads SVGAGI (reference sequence). This CDR3 is 13 amino acids long.

The CDR3, as DNA: TGTGCCAGCAGTCCCGGGTACTCGAAACATTACGAGCAGTACTTC. This translates into CASSPGYSKHYEQYF. The rearrangement joins TRBV2 to TRBJ2-7, with unresolved D. V was shortened by 5 bases and J by 4 bases, with 18 bases between the two germline ends. CDR1 SNHLY and CDR2 FYNNEI come from the germline V gene. This CDR3 has 15 residues.

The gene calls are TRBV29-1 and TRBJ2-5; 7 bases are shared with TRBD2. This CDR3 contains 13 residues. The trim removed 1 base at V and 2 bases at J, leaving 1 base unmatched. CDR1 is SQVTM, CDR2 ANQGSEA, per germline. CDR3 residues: CSVEAGGQETQYF. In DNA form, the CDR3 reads TGCAGCGTTGAAGCGGGGGGACAAGAGACCCAGTACTTC. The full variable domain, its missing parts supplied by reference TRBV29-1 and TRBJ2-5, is SAVISQKPSRDICQRGTSLTIQCQVDSQVTMMFWYRQQPGQSLTLIATANQGSEATYESGFVIDKFPISRPNLTFSTLTVSNMSPEDSSIYLCSVEAGGQETQYFGPGTRLLVL.

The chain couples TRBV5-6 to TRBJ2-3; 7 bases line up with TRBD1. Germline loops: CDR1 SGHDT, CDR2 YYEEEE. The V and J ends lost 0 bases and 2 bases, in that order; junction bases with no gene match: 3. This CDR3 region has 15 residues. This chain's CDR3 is CASSLAGGFTDTQYF. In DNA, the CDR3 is TGTGCCAGCAGCTTGGCAGGGGGTTTCACAGATACGCAGTATTTT.